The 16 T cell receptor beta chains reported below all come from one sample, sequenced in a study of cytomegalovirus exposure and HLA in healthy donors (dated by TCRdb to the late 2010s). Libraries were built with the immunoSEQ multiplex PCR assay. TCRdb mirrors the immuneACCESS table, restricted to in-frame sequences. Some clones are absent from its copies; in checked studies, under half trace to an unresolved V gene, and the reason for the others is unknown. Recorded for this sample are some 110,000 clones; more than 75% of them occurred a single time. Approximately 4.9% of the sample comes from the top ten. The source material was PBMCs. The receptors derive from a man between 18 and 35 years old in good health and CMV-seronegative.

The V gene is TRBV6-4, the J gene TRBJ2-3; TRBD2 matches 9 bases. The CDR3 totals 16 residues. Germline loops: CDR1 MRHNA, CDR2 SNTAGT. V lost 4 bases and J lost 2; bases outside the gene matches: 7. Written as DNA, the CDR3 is TGTGCCAGCAGTGTTACAGCGGGGGGTTCCACAGATACGCAGTATTTT. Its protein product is CASSVTAGGSTDTQYF.

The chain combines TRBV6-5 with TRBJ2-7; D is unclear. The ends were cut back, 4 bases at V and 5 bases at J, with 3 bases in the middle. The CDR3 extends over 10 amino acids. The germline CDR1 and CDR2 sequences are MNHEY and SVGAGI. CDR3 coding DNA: TGTGCCAGCAGTTCAAACGAGCAGTACTTC. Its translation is CASSSNEQYF.

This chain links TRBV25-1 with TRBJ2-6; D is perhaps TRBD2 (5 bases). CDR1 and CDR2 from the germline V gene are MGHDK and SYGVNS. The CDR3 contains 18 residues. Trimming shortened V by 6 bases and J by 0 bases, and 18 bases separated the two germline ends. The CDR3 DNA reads TGTGCCAGCAGACCGGCGCGGGCGACCGACTCTGGGGCCAACGTCCTGACTTTC. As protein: CASRPARATDSGANVLTF.

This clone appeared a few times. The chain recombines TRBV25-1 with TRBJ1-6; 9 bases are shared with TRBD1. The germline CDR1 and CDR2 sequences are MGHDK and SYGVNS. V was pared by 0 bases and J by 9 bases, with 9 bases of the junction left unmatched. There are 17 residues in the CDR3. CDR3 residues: CASSEYRGTGRASPLHF. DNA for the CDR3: TGTGCCAGCAGTGAATATAGAGGGACAGGGAGGGCTTCACCCCTCCACTTT. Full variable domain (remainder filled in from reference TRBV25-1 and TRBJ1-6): EADIYQTPRYLVIGTGKKITLECSQTMGHDKMYWYQQDPGMELHLIHYSYGVNSTEKGDLSSESTVSRIRTEHFPLTLESARPSHTSQYLCASSEYRGTGRASPLHFGNGTRLTVT.

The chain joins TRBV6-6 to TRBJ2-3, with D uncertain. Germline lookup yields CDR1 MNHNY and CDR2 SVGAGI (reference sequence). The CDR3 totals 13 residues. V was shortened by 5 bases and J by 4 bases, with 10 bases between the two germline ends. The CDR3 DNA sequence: TGTGCCAGCAGTATTAGTAGTGCAGATACGCAGTATTTT. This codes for CASSISSADTQYF.

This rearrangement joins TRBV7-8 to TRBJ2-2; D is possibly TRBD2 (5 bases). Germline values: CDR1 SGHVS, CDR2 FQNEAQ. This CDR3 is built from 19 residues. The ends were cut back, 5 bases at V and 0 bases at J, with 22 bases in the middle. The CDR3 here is CASSRAARSADANTGELFF. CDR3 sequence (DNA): TGTGCCAGCAGCCGAGCGGCGAGGAGCGCAGACGCGAACACCGGGGAGCTGTTTTTT. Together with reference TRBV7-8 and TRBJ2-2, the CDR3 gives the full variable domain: GAGVSQSPRYKVAKRGQDVALRCDPISGHVSLFWYQQALGQGPEFLTYFQNEAQLDKSGLPSDRFFAERPEGSVSTLKIQRTQQEDSAVYLCASSRAARSADANTGELFFGEGSRLTVL.

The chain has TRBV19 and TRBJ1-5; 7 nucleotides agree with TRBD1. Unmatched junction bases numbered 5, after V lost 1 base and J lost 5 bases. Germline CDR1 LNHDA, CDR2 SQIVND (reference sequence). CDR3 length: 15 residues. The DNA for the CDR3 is TGTGCCAGTAGTATAGTACGAGACAGGGATCAGCCCCAGCATTTT. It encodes CASSIVRDRDQPQHF.

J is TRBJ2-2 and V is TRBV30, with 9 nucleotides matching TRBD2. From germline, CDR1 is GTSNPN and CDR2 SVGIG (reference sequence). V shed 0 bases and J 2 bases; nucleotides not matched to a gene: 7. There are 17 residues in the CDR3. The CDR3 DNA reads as TGTGCCTGGAGTGTACTGGGCGGGGGGGATAACACCGGGGAGCTGTTTTTT. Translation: CAWSVLGGGDNTGELFF.

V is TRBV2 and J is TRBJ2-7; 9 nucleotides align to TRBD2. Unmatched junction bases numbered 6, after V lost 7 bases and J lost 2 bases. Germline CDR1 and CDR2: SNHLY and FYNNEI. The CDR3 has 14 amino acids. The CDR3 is CASTRAGGAYEQYF. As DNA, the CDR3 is TGTGCCAGCACTCGAGCGGGGGGTGCCTACGAGCAGTACTTC.

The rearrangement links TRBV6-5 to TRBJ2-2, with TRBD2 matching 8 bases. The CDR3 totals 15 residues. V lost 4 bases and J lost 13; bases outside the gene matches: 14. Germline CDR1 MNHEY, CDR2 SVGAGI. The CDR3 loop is CASSSGGGAIPRLFF. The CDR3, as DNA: TGTGCCAGCAGTTCGGGAGGGGGGGCCATCCCGAGGCTGTTTTTT.

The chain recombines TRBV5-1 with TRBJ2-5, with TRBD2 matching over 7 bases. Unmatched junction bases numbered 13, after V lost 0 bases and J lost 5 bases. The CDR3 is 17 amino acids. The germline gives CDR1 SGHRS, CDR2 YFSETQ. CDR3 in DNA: TGCGCCAGCAGCTTGGGACTAGCCAATGGGAGGTGGGAGACCCAGTACTTC. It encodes CASSLGLANGRWETQYF.

The CDR3 loop reads CASSQGGSGQETQYF. The CDR3, as DNA: TGTGCCAGCAGCCAAGGTGGTAGCGGGCAAGAGACCCAGTACTTC. V and J are TRBV4-2 and TRBJ2-5, with 7 positions matching TRBD2. The V gene's germline CDR1 is LGHNA and CDR2 YNFKEQ. The length of the CDR3 is 15 residues. Trimming at V came to 1 base and at J to 2 bases, leaving 4 bases not matched to a gene.

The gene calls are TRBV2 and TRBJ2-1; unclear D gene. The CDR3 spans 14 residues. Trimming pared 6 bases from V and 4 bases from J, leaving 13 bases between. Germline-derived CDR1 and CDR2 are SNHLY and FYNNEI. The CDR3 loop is CASSPTQTYNEQFF. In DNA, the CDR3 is TGTGCCAGCAGCCCAACCCAGACTTACAATGAGCAGTTCTTC.

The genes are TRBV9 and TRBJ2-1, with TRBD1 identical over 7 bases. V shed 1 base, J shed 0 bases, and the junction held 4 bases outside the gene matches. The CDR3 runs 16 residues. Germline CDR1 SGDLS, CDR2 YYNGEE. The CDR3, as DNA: TGTGCCAGCAGCGTAAGAGGGGGCGGCTCCTACAATGAGCAGTTCTTC. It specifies CASSVRGGGSYNEQFF.

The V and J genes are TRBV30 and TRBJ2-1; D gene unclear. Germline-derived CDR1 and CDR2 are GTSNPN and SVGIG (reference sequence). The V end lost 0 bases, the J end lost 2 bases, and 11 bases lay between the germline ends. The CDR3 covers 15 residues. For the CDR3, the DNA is TGTGCCTGGAGTGTACGGGTAGGAGCCTACAATGAGCAGTTCTTC. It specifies CAWSVRVGAYNEQFF.

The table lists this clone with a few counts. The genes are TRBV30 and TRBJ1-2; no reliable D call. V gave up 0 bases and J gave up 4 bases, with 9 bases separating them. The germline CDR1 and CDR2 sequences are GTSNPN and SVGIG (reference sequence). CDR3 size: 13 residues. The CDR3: CAWSVPNTYGYTF. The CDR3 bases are TGTGCCTGGAGTGTCCCGAACACCTATGGCTACACCTTC.